The 10 T cell receptor beta chains in this list originate from one sample, sequenced in a study of identifying expanded T cells in peripheral blood. Sequencing used immunoSEQ multiplex PCR; TCRdb keeps in-frame clones, though not all of them. Of under 110,000 clones in the sample, 87% are singletons; the top ten hold roughly a sixth. The sample comprised blood. These receptors came from a person between 18 and 69 years old in good health.

The chain combines TRBV2 with TRBJ1-5; a possible D gene is TRBD1 (5 bases). V lost 3 bases, J lost 0 bases, and 18 bases lay in between. Germline CDR1 reads SNHLY; CDR2 reads FYNNEI. The CDR3 has 18 amino acids. The CDR3 DNA sequence: TGTGCCAGCAGTGAGTGGCAGGGCGACATCTATAGCAATCAGCCCCAGCATTTT. It specifies CASSEWQGDIYSNQPQHF.

This sequence joins TRBV5-5 and TRBJ2-1; the D gene is possibly TRBD2 (6 bases). Between the trimmed V and J ends, which lost 4 bases and 1 base, there was a span of 15 bases. Germline values: CDR1 SGHKS, CDR2 YYEKEE (reference sequence). The CDR3 is 16 residues long. This CDR3 reads CASSPLSGESYNEQFF. CDR3 DNA: TGTGCCAGCAGCCCCCTTAGCGGCGAGTCCTACAATGAGCAGTTCTTC.

J is TRBJ2-1 and V is TRBV7-9, with a possible D match to TRBD2 (6 bases). CDR3 size: 14 residues. Trimming left V 5 bases short and J 4 bases short, with 12 bases between. From germline, CDR1 is SEHNR and CDR2 FQNEAQ (reference sequence). The DNA of the CDR3 is TGTGCCAGCAGCCCGGGGGAGTCTTACAATGAGCAGTTCTTC. Residues: CASSPGESYNEQFF. Full variable domain (rest looked up from reference TRBV7-9 and TRBJ2-1): DTGVSQNPRHKITKRGQNVTFRCDPISEHNRLYWYRQTLGQGPEFLTYFQNEAQLEKSRLLSDRFSAERPKGSFSTLEIQRTEQGDSAMYLCASSPGESYNEQFFGPGTRLTVL.

This chain uses TRBV19 with TRBJ1-4, with TRBD1 matching over 7 bases. This CDR3 spans 14 amino acids. V lost 6 bases, J lost 5 bases, and 6 bases stayed unmatched. Germline loops: CDR1 LNHDA, CDR2 SQIVND (reference sequence). The CDR3 here is CASSPRGRNEKLFF. For the CDR3, the DNA is TGTGCCAGTAGCCCGAGGGGGCGGAATGAAAAACTGTTTTTT.

This chain links TRBV5-5 with TRBJ2-7; D possibly corresponds to TRBD1 (5 bases). CDR1 is SGHKS, CDR2 YYEKEE, per germline (reference sequence). The CDR3 totals 15 residues. V shed 2 bases and J shed 3 bases, with 15 bases lying between them. CDR3 nucleotides: TGTGCCAGCAGCTTTTCAAGGGGTCCCTTCTACGAGCAGTACTTC. It yields the protein CASSFSRGPFYEQYF. The full variable domain, its missing parts supplied by reference TRBV5-5 and TRBJ2-7, is DAGVTQSPTHLIKTRGQQVTLRCSPISGHKSVSWYQQVLGQGPQFIFQYYEKEERGRGNFPDRFSARQFPNYSSELNVNALLLGDSALYLCASSFSRGPFYEQYFGPGTRLTVT.

This chain joins TRBV5-6 and TRBJ2-5; TRBD1 matches 7 bases. J was trimmed by 5 bases and V by 0 bases; bases with no gene match: 7. The CDR3 totals 15 residues. From germline, CDR1 is SGHDT and CDR2 YYEEEE. This chain's CDR3 is CASSLDRGGLETQYF. Written as DNA, the CDR3 is TGTGCCAGCAGCTTGGACAGGGGTGGCCTGGAGACCCAGTACTTC.

The chain carries TRBV6-5 and TRBJ1-1; D is unresolved. The CDR3 loop spans 13 amino acids. V was cut by 4 bases and J by 1 base, with 7 bases left in between. Per the germline V gene, CDR1 is MNHEY and CDR2 is SVGAGI. CDR3 protein: CASSLAGNTEAFF. For the CDR3, the DNA is TGTGCCAGCAGTTTGGCGGGGAACACTGAAGCTTTCTTT.

The chain joins TRBV7-8 to TRBJ2-7, with D perhaps being TRBD1 or TRBD2 (5 bases each). The CDR3 contains 15 residues. The germline gives CDR1 SGHVS, CDR2 FQNEAQ. V shed 5 bases and J shed 2 bases, with 16 bases lying between them. The CDR3 loop reads CASSRPGTPTYEQYF. The CDR3 DNA sequence: TGTGCCAGCAGCCGACCCGGGACCCCTACCTACGAGCAGTACTTC. Combining the CDR3 with reference TRBV7-8 and TRBJ2-7 gives the whole variable domain GAGVSQSPRYKVAKRGQDVALRCDPISGHVSLFWYQQALGQGPEFLTYFQNEAQLDKSGLPSDRFFAERPEGSVSTLKIQRTQQEDSAVYLCASSRPGTPTYEQYFGPGTRLTVT.

The CDR3 sequence is CASSQQGRDYGYTF. In DNA form, the CDR3 reads TGCGCCAGCAGCCAACAGGGGCGGGACTATGGCTACACCTTC. The J gene is TRBJ1-2, the V gene TRBV5-1, with 7 bases fitting TRBD1. The CDR3 extends over 14 amino acids. From germline, CDR1 is SGHRS and CDR2 YFSETQ. V gave up 4 bases and J gave up 3 bases; unmatched junction bases: 6.

CDR3 in amino acids: CASSVIGTSDDTQYF. The CDR3 bases are TGTGCCAGCTCGGTTATTGGAACTAGCGATGATACGCAGTATTTT. The V and J genes are TRBV18 and TRBJ2-3; 7 bases fit TRBD2. V was clipped by 6 bases and J by 6 bases; unmatched bases: 12. The CDR3 loop spans 15 amino acids. CDR1 is KGHSH, CDR2 LQKENI, per germline. The variable domain in full, completed from reference TRBV18 and TRBJ2-3, reads NAGVMQNPRHLVRRRGQEARLRCSPMKGHSHVYWYRQLPEEGLKFMVYLQKENIIDESGMPKERFSAEFPKEGPSILRIQQVVRGDSAAYFCASSVIGTSDDTQYFGPGTRLTVL.